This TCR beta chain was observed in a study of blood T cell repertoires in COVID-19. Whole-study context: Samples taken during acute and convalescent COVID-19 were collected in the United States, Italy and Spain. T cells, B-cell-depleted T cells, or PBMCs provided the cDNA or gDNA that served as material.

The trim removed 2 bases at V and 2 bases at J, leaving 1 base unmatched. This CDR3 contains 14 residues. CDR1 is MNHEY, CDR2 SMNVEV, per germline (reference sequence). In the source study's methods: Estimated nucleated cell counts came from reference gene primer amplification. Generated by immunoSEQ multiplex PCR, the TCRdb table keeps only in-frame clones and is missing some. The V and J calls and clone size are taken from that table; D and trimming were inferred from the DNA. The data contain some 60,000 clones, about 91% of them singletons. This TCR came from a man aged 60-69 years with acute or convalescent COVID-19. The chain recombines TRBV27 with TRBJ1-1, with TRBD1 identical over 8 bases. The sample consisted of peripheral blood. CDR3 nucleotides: TGTGCCAGCAGTTTAACAGGGGGAAACACTGAAGCTTTCTTT. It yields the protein CASSLTGGNTEAFF.